The present TCR beta chain was sequenced within a study of blood T cell repertoires in COVID-19 (dated by TCRdb to 2018 to 2020). For the wider study: Samples covering the acute and convalescent phases of COVID-19 were provided by collaborators in the United States, Italy and Spain. The material from the prospective study consisted of cDNA or gDNA derived from T cells, B-cell-depleted T cells, or PBMCs. Subjects who had been exposed to COVID-19, were actively infected with it, or had recovered from it provided the deeply sampled blood TCRbeta repertoires that made up the dataset. The repertoires were released in a freely available public database meant as a resource for research on the immune response to SARS-CoV-2. Samples came from the ongoing ImmuneRACE study (first 160 participants) plus 1,254 subjects from 6 global collaborators. A de-identified subject ID, COVID-19 status, age in years and sex were almost always included in the sample metadata. Where available, HLA class I and class II types were obtained from metadata supplied by the sample provider rather than from assay-based typing. The full study reports these points: Clinical and demographic metadata were provided uncurated, with the amount varying by source and participant.

Collaborating institutions collected whole blood in K2EDTA tubes following their own protocols. Collaborator samples were shipped for TCRbeta analysis as frozen whole blood, isolated PBMCs, or DNA extracted from either sample type. CDR1 and CDR2 are drawn from the germline V gene: SGHRS, YFSETQ. The CDR3 covers 14 residues, taking in both the cysteine and the phenylalanine. The sequence is cut down to CDR3 DNA, 42 bases in frame from base 1. Germline trimming: 4 bases from V, 7 bases from J; junction bases outside gene matches: 6. The immunoSEQ Assay, a bias-controlled multiplex PCR, was used to amplify TCRbeta CDR3 regions from genomic DNA. Per the source publication's procedure: The number of nucleated cells in each sample was estimated from the amplification of reference gene primers within the assay. To quantify the absolute abundance of each unique TCRbeta CDR3 rearrangement, sequence reads were collapsed and filtered. For each sample, productive Simpson clonality was calculated by taking the square root of Simpson's diversity index across productive rearrangements. TCRdb limited this immuneACCESS table to in-frame rearrangements with V and J called. A share of clones is missing; checked studies link under half to unresolved V genes, and the rest is unexplained. That table supplies the V and J calls and clone size; D and trimming were determined from the DNA. For this sample the table gives 80,000 to 95,000 clones, of which around 90% were detected only once. The ten largest account for under 3.5% of the sample.

A word on this clone: The target of this receptor is not known. No qualities accompany the bases; no much larger clone lies one base away.

The clonotype originates from a woman aged 70-85 years with acute or convalescent COVID-19. The specimen sequenced was peripheral blood. Rearrangement joined TRBV5-1 to TRBJ1-4, and TRBD1 aligns with 8 junction nucleotides. The nucleotide sequence is TGCGCCAGCAGCACCGGACAGGGAGGTGAAAAACTGTTTTTT. Its protein reads: CASSTGQGGEKLFF.